This T cell receptor (beta chain) was captured by sequencing in a study of beta chain features in type 1 diabetes. Regarding the study as a whole: Equally in patients and controls, shorter templates might have been favored by PCR. A moderate, significant TCRB CDR3 shortening appeared in type 1 diabetes across four CD4+ subsets. The VDJ junctions of type 1 diabetes patients carried fewer insertions and more deletions.

Expressed TCRB transcripts were sequenced after all isolated RNA was converted to cDNA. Clones were read by immunoSEQ multiplex PCR, and TCRdb kept only the in-frame ones, dropping some. Among hundreds of thousands of clones listed, about an eighth were seen once. Germline assignment: CDR1 ENHRY and CDR2 SYGVKD. With V trimmed by 6 bases and J by 0 bases, 17 bases remained unmatched. CDR3 size: 19 residues. This clone has a handful of counts. No antigen is known for it. The rearrangement joins TRBV10-3 to TRBJ1-1; 9 bases map to TRBD1. The sequence was obtained from a man aged 18 to 29 with type 1 diabetes. The sequencing input was naive CD4+ T cells from blood. CDR3 loop: CAISDPTGTGISVNTEAFF. In DNA form, the CDR3 reads TGTGCCATCAGCGACCCCACCGGGACAGGGATTTCAGTGAACACTGAAGCTTTCTTT.